This T cell receptor beta chain is from a study of cytomegalovirus exposure and HLA in healthy donors (dated by TCRdb to between 2016 and 2019). A note on the overall study: An earlier analysis of roughly 630 of the donors reported 250 to 300 Gb of sequence data and about 100 million unique TCR beta sequences from some 180 million T cells. In addition to the first cohort of around 670 subjects, a separate validation cohort of approximately 130 different subjects was used. In a later genetic analysis, genome-wide SNP genotypes for about three fifths of the 666 donors were used, and that subset was treated as a discovery cohort. About 5 DR-DQ haplotypes were handled as single units for association and clustering, since linkage in the cohort was strong. Rather than drawing on any new phenotypic data, the later analysis identified candidate immune exposures from TCR beta sequences and the way those sequences occurred across donors. High-throughput TCR immunosequencing, statistical association of individual TCRs with disease status, and machine learning were combined to predict cytomegalovirus infection status. Donor age, sex, ethnicity and CMV serostatus were compiled alongside the repertoire data. A later analysis re-examined previously published TCR beta repertoires from more than 650 donors and added high-resolution HLA genotyping to investigate patterns of TCR occurrence. All discovery cohort repertoires had been generated on a single sequencing platform. The number of donors typed differed by locus, with roughly 629-640 for A, B, C, DRB1 and DQB1, more than 500 for DQA1, over 600 for DPA1, and approximately 470 for DPB1. Class I and class II HLA loci were covered by the typing at four-digit resolution. The genetic ancestry cluster associated with self-reported Caucasian donors included 65% to 90% of the roughly 400 genotyped donors. Among some 400 genotyped donors of the cohort, an average of about 220,000 unique TCR beta nucleotide sequences was sequenced per donor, of which 15% to 20% were non-productive. The aim of the study was to test whether cataloging public T cell receptors could identify signatures of past pathogen exposure. To decide whether each TCR beta V gene segment behaved as functional or pseudogenic, an earlier analysis of some 570 of the donors relied on high-throughput TCR beta sequencing. An early release covering approximately 600 HLA-typed donors comprised roughly 300 gigabases of sequencing data and around 80 million unique TCR sequences. Using immunosequencing, the study profiled T cell repertoires from fewer than 850 subjects and related those repertoires to cytomegalovirus serostatus.

Note on this clone: Its antigen has not been determined. Within one base of it there is no much larger clone, and no base qualities were kept.

The CDR1 and CDR2 encoded by the germline V gene (reference sequence) are MNHNY and SVGAGI. Trimming takes 2 bases off V and 7 bases off J; junction bases not matched to a gene: 6. From the cysteine up to the phenylalanine, the CDR3 has a length of 16 residues. Only CDR3 DNA remains: 48 bases, in frame from the first base. Library generation was performed with the immunoSEQ multiplex PCR assay. The multiplex PCR relied on a mix of 60 forward primers for TCR Vbeta segments and 13 reverse primers for TCR Jbeta segments. The CDR3 region of rearranged TCR beta genes was amplified from genomic DNA by a multiplex PCR assay. Amplified TCR beta libraries were sequenced as 87-base-pair reads on the Illumina HiSeq System. Per the source publication's procedure: A later analysis tallied 70 million to 100 million unique TCR beta chains across the 666 repertoires, and some 10 million of those chains were shared by two or more donors. A nearest-neighbor algorithm error-corrected the raw reads and collapsed the reads into unique sequences, merging closely related sequences to remove PCR and sequencing errors. To assign V, D and J gene segments, CDR3 sequences were aligned to IMGT reference sequences. For a sequence to be retained, a match of at least six nucleotides to both a V gene segment and a J gene segment was required. Rearrangements were classified as productive when the CDR3 lacked stop codons and remained in frame with V and J, and all other rearrangements were classified as non-productive. CDR3 was defined by IMGT convention, running from the second conserved V-encoded cysteine to the conserved J-encoded phenylalanine. The earlier analysis of about 570 of the donors excluded any sequence lacking an unambiguous match to a single V gene segment. An earlier analysis of approximately 590 of the donors called V segments functional above 56.7% productive rearrangements and segregating when the between-donor standard deviation exceeded 5%. A statistical classification framework was developed to diagnose cytomegalovirus status using the catalog of TCR beta chain sequences. In a later analysis, V and J genes were assigned by comparing TCR nucleotide sequences against IMGT/GENE-DB human TR gene sequences. A later analysis assigned CDR3 sequences and most-parsimonious VDJ recombination scenarios with the TCRdist pipeline. A later analysis defined each TCR beta chain by its CDR3 amino acid sequence plus V-gene family, and excluded reads lacking a unique V-gene family. In a later analysis, around 650 highly shared, low-generation-probability nucleotide sequences were removed to address suspected cross-contamination and a sequencing artifact. In a later analysis, a clonal expansion index was calculated for each public chain from normalized within-repertoire ranks of inferred template counts. In a later analysis, generation probabilities were computed using a VDJ recombination model fitted to out-of-frame rearrangements, and the results were checked against IGoR. In a later analysis, hypergeometric tests were used to score TCR-TCR, TCR-HLA and TCR-CMV co-occurrence, with a repertoire-size bias correction applied to TCR pairs. To estimate false discovery rates, a later analysis permuted the HLA or CMV assignments 20 times. In a later analysis, co-occurring TCRs were grouped using DBSCAN, with TCRdist sequence similarity added in when clustering inside HLA-allele-positive subsets. Co-occurrence clustering excluded repertoires with fewer than 30,000 or more than 120,000 public chains, plus five with anomalous nucleotide sharing. TCRdb mirrors the immuneACCESS table, restricted to in-frame sequences. Some clones are absent from its copies; in checked studies, under half trace to an unresolved V gene, and the reason for the others is unknown. The D gene and trimming were derived from the DNA, and the V and J assignments and clone size from that table. The sample profile shows 100,000 to 150,000 clones; roughly 70% of them were found once. Approximately 7% of the sample is in the top ten clones.

In total, approximately 690 healthy bone marrow donors made up the cohort. At the time of sampling, all cohort members were nominally healthy, though unrecorded immune exposures were likely present. The donor tested CMV seropositive and was one of the 289 seropositive cohort members. Each donor provided a peripheral blood sample, and peripheral blood mononuclear cells were used for TCR beta sequencing. Genomic DNA extraction from the blood cell samples was performed with the Qiagen DNeasy Blood Extraction Kit. The research as a whole found: It was suggested by the authors that the approach could potentially be generalized to other disease states and immunological phenotypes. Compared with the 666-donor mean, donors in an Asian-associated ancestry cluster had fewer N-insertions in productive TCRs, according to a later genetic analysis. A further reported finding was that TCR beta sequences accurately predicted the HLA-A and HLA-B alleles for most subjects in the first cohort. A later analysis found that TCR association rates varied across HLA loci, with DRB1 alleles showing the most associated TCRs and HLA-C alleles the fewest. A cluster of highly shared sequence variants was judged likely to be a technical artifact of the sequencing pipeline. In the study, 150 to 200 TCR beta chains were listed as associated with cytomegalovirus. Linkage disequilibrium might explain the correlated functional status among segregating V segments, but an unknown experimental factor could not be excluded. In vitro tests confirmed that three of the cytomegalovirus-associated TCR beta chains recognize cytomegalovirus antigens. Cytomegalovirus status was reported to be diagnosed by the classifier with high specificity and sensitivity in both the original and validation cohorts. In an earlier analysis of over 550 of the donors, most TCR beta V segments were observed in productive rearrangements about 90% or about 30% of the time, broadly matching IMGT annotations. When HLA alleles, especially DR and DQ, strongly co-occurred, attributing TCR associations to individual alleles was difficult. Roughly uniform sequencing depth across donors was assumed in presence/absence analyses, although this assumption may not hold. CMV serostatus was the only immune exposure information available for the cohort. Several of the top co-occurrence clusters appeared to be linked to parvovirus B19, influenza, CMV and Epstein-Barr virus, according to a later analysis. Because HLA typing was missing for some donors at each locus, association tests included only the typed subset. This cohort had only TCR beta chains sequenced, and the lack of alpha or paired-chain data limited which features could be detected. A later genetic analysis associated a missense DCLRE1C variant with V-gene and J-gene trimming of TCR beta chains, and an independent cohort replicated the association. Some IMGT-functional V segments, including TRBV6-2 and TRBV6-3, could not be told apart with the 87-base-pair reads, so those segments were excluded. While some public TCRs were present in many individuals, most TCR sequences turned up only very rarely across donors. In a later analysis, over 15,000 TCR beta sequences were associated with specific HLA alleles at a false discovery rate of 0.05. In a later analysis, HLA-associated TCR beta chains were found to be more clonally expanded and to have lower generation probabilities than equally common non-associated chains. Because counts were too low, roughly 18 rarely observed V segments, including chromosome 9 orphons, were left out of the earlier analysis of 587 of the donors. In a later analysis, most CMV-associated TCR beta chains were found to appear HLA-restricted, with HLA associations seemingly driven largely by CMV exposure.

The V and J segments used are TRBV6-6 and TRBJ1-6; the central 9 bases match TRBD1. The source of this sequence is a man aged 35-49 years in good health and CMV-seropositive. The sample taken for sequencing was PBMCs. The CDR3 protein sequence reads: CASSYGTGLGNSPLHF. In nucleotides, the sequence is TGTGCCAGCAGTTACGGGACAGGGTTGGGGAATTCACCCCTCCACTTT.